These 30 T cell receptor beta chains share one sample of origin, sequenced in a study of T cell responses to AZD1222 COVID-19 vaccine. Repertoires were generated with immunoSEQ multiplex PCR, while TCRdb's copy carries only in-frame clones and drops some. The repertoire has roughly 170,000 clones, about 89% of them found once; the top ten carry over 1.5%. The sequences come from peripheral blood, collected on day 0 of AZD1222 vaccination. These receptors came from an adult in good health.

This CDR3 reads CASSSSRGALRYEQYF. CDR3 coding DNA: TGTGCCAGCAGCTCATCGCGGGGGGCGCTTCGCTACGAGCAGTACTTC. The chain links TRBV3-1 (or the pseudogene TRBV3-2) to TRBJ2-7, with 8 bases that match TRBD2. The germline CDR1 and CDR2 sequences are LGHDT and YNNKEL (reference sequence). V lost 5 bases to trimming and J lost 3 bases; unmatched junction nucleotides: 12. This CDR3 has 16 residues.

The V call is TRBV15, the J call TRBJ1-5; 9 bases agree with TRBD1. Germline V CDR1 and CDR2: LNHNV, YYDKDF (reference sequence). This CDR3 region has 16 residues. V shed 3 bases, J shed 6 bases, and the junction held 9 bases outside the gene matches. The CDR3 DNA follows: TGTGCCACCAGCAGGACGACAGGGGGAAGTCGTCAGCCCCAGCATTTT. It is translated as CATSRTTGGSRQPQHF.

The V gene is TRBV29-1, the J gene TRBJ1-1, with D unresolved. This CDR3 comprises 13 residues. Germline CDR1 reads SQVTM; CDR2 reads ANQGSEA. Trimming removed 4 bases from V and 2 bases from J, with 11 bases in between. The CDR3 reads CSVAFLKNTEAFF. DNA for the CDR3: TGCAGCGTTGCCTTTTTGAAAAACACTGAAGCTTTCTTT.

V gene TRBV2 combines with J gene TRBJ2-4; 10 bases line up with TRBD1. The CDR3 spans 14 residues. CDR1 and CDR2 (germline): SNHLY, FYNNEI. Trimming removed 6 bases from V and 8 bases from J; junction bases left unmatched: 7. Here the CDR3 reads CASSPDRGLDIQYF. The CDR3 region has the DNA TGTGCCAGCAGCCCTGACAGGGGGCTAGACATTCAGTACTTC.

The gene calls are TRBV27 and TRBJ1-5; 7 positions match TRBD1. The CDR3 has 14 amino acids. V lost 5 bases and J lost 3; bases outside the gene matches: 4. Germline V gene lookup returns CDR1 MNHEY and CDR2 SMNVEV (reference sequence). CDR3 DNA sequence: TGTGCCAGCAGTCATACAGGGGTCAATCAGCCCCAGCATTTT. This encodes CASSHTGVNQPQHF.

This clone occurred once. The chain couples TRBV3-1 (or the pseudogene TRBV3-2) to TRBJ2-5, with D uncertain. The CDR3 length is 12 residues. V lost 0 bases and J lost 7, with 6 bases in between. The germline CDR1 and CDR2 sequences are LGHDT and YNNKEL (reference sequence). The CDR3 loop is CASSQEFLTQYF. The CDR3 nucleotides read TGTGCCAGCAGCCAAGAATTTTTGACCCAGTACTTC.

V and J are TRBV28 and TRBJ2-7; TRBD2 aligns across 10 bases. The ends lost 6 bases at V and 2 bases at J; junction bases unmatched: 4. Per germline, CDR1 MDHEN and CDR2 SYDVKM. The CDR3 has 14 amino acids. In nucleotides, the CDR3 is TGTGCCAGCAGGCCTAGCGGGGGACCCTACGAGCAGTACTTC. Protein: CASRPSGGPYEQYF.

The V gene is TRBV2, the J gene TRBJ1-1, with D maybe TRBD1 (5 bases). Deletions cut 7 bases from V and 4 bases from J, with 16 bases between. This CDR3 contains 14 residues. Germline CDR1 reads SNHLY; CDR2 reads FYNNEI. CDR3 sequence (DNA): TGTGCCAGCAACGTTGAGGGGCGGGGCACTGAAGCTTTCTTT. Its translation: CASNVEGRGTEAFF.

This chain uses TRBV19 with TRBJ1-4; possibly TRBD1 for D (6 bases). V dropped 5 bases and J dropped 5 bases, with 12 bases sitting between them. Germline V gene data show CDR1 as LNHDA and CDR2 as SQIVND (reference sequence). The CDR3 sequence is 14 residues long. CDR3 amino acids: CASSSRRGNEKLFF. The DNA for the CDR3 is TGTGCCAGTAGTTCGAGGAGGGGGAATGAAAAACTGTTTTTT.

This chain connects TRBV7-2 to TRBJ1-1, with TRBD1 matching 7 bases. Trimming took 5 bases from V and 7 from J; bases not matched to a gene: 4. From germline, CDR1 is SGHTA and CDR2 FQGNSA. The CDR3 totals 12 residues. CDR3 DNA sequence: TGTGCCAGCAGCAATCGACAGGGTGAAGCTTTCTTT. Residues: CASSNRQGEAFF.

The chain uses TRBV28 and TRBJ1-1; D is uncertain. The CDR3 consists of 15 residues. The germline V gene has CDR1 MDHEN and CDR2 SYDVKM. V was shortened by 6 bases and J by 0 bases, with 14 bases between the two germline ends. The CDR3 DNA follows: TGTGCCAGCAGCTACCGCAAGGGATTGAACACTGAAGCTTTCTTT. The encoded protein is CASSYRKGLNTEAFF.

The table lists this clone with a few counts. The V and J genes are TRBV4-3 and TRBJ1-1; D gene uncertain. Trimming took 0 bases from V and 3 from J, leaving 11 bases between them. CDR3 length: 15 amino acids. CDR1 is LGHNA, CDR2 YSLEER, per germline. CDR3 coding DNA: TGCGCCAGCAGCCAAGAATTGAACGGATACACTGAAGCTTTCTTT. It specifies CASSQELNGYTEAFF.

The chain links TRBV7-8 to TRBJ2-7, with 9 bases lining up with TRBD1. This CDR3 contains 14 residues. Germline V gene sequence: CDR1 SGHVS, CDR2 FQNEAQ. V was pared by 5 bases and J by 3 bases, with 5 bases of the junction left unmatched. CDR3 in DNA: TGTGCCAGCAGCCACGGACAGGGGTTCTACGAGCAGTACTTC. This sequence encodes CASSHGQGFYEQYF.

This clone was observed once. CDR3 amino acids: CATSDPFGRETQYF. CDR3 sequence (DNA): TGTGCCACCAGTGATCCTTTCGGTCGGGAGACCCAGTACTTC. This chain connects TRBV24-1 to TRBJ2-5; D call uncertain. CDR1 is KGHDR and CDR2 is SFDVKD in the germline V gene. This CDR3 has 14 residues. Trimming took 3 bases from V and 5 from J, leaving 12 bases between them.

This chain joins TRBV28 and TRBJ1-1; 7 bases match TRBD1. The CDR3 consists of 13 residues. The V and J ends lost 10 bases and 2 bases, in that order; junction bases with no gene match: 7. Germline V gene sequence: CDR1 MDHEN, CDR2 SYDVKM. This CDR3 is CATGRTGNTEAFF. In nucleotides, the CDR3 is TGTGCCACTGGCCGGACAGGAAACACTGAAGCTTTCTTT.

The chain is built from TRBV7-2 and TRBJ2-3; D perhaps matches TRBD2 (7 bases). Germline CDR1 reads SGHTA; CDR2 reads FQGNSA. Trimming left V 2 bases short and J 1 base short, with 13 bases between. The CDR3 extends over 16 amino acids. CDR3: CASSLMGGRGTDTQYF. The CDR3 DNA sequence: TGTGCCAGCAGCTTAATGGGGGGGCGCGGCACAGATACGCAGTATTTT.

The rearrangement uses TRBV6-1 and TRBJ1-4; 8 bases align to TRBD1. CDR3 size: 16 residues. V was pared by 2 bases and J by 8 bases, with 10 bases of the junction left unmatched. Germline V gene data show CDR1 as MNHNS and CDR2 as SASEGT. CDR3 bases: TGTGCCAGCAGTGAATTCCGAGACAGGGGACGCGAAAAACTGTTTTTT. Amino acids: CASSEFRDRGREKLFF.

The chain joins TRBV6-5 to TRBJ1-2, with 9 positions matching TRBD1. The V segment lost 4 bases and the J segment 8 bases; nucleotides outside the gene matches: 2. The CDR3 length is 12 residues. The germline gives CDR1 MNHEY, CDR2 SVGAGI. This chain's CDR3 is CASSSGTGGYTF. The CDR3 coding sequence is TGTGCCAGCAGTTCTGGGACAGGGGGCTACACCTTC.

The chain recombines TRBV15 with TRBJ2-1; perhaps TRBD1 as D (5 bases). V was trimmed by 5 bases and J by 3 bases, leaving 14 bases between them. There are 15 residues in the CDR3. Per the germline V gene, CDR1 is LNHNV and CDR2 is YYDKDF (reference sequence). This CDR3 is CATSQGSSDYNEQFF. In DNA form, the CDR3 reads TGTGCCACCAGCCAGGGCTCAAGCGACTACAATGAGCAGTTCTTC.

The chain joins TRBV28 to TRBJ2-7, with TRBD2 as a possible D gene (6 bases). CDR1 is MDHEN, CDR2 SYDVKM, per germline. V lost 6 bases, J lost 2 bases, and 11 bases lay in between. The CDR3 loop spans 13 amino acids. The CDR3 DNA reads TGTGCCAGCAGCACACTAGCTACCTACGAGCAGTACTTC. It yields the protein CASSTLATYEQYF. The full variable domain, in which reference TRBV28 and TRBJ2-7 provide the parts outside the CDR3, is DVKVTQSSRYLVKRTGEKVFLECVQDMDHENMFWYRQDPGLGLRLIYFSYDVKMKEKGDIPEGYSVSREKKERFSLILESASTNQTSMYLCASSTLATYEQYFGPGTRLTVT.

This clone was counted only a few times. The CDR3 region is CASKGLAANTGELFF. The DNA of the CDR3 is TGTGCCAGCAAGGGACTAGCGGCGAACACCGGGGAGCTGTTTTTT. The chain links TRBV27 to TRBJ2-2; 11 nucleotides align to TRBD2. The V segment lost 7 bases and the J segment 0 bases; nucleotides outside the gene matches: 1. The CDR3 runs 15 residues. The germline CDR1 and CDR2 sequences are MNHEY and SMNVEV (reference sequence).

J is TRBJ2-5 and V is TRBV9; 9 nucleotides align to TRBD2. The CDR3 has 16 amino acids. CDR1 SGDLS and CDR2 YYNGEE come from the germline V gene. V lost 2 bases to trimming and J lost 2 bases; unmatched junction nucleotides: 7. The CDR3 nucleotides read TGTGCCAGCAGCGTGGGAAGCGGGGGGACACAAGAGACCCAGTACTTC. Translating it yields CASSVGSGGTQETQYF.

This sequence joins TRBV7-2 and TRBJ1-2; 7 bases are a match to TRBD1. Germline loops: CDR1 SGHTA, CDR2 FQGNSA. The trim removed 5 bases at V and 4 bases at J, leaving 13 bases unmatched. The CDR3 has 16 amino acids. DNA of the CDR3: TGTGCCAGCAGCCCTGACAGGGCCACCACGACCTATGGCTACACCTTC. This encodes CASSPDRATTTYGYTF.

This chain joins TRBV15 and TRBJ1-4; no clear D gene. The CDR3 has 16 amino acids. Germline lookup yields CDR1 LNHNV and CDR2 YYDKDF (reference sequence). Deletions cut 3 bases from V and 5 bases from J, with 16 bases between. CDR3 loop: CATSSAPANTNEKLFF. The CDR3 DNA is TGTGCCACCAGCAGTGCCCCCGCAAACACAAATGAAAAACTGTTTTTT.

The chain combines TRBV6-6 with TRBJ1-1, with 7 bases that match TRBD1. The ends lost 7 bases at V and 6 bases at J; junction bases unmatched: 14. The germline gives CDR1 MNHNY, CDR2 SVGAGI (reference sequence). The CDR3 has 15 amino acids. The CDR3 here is CASTEGFGRGAEAFF. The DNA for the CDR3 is TGTGCCAGCACCGAGGGGTTCGGCAGGGGGGCTGAAGCTTTCTTT.

This CDR3 reads CASSPFQGDPSNEKLFF. The CDR3 nucleotides are TGTGCCAGCAGTCCCTTCCAGGGGGATCCATCTAATGAAAAACTGTTTTTT. The chain uses TRBV28 and TRBJ1-4; 7 nucleotides agree with TRBD1. Germline lookup yields CDR1 MDHEN and CDR2 SYDVKM. J lost 3 bases, V lost 5 bases, and 12 bases had no gene match. This CDR3 has 17 amino acids.

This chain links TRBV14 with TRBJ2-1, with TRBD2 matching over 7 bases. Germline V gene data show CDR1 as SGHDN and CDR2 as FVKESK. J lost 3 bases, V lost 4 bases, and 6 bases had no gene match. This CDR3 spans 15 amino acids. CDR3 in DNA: TGTGCCAGCAGCCGCCGACTAGCTAACTACAATGAGCAGTTCTTC. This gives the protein CASSRRLANYNEQFF.

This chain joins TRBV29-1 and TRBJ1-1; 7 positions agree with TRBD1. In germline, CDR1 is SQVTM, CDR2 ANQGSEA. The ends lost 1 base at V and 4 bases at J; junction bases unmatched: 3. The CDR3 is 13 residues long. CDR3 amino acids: CSVEAAGGTEAFF. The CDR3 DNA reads TGCAGCGTTGAAGCGGCAGGGGGCACTGAAGCTTTCTTT.

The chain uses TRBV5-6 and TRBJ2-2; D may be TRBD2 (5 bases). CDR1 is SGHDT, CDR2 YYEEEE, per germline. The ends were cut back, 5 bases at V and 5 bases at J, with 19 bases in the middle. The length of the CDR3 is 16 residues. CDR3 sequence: CASRLSGDQWTGELFF. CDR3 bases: TGTGCCAGCAGGTTGTCCGGGGATCAATGGACCGGGGAGCTGTTTTTT.

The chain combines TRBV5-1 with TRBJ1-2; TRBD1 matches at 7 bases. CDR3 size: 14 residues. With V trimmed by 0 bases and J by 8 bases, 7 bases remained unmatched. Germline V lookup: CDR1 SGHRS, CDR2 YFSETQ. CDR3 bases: TGCGCCAGCAGCTTGGCCAGCGAGGGGGCCGGCTACACCTTC. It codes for CASSLASEGAGYTF.